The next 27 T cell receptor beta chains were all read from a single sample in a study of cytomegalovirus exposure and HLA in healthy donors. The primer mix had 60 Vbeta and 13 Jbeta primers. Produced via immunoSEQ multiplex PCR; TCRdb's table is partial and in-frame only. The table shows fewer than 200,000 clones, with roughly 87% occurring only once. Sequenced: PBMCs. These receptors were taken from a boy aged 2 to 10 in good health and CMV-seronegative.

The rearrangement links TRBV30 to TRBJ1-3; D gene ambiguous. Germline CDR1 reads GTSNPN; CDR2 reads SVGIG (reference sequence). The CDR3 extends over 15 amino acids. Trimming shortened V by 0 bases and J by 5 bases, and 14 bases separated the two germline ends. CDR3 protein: CAWSVRKAGRNTIYF. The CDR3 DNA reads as TGTGCCTGGAGTGTACGGAAAGCGGGAAGAAACACCATATATTTT.

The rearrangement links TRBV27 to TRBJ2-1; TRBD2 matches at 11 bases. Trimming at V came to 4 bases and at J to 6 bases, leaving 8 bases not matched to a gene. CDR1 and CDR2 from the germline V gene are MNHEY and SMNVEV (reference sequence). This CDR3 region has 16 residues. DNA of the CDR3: TGTGCCAGCAGTTCCTTGACTAGCGGGATAGCCAATGAGCAGTTCTTC. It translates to CASSSLTSGIANEQFF.

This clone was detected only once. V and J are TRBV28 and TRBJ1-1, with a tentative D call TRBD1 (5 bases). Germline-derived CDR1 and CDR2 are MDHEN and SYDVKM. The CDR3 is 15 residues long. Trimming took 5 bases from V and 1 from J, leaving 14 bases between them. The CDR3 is CASSHGGEANTEAFF. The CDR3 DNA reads TGTGCCAGCAGTCACGGGGGTGAGGCGAACACTGAAGCTTTCTTT.

The CDR3 protein is CASSLGGGINYGYTF. The DNA of the CDR3 is TGTGCCAGCAGTTTAGGGGGAGGGATAAACTATGGCTACACCTTC. The chain joins TRBV6-6 to TRBJ1-2; perhaps TRBD1 as D (6 bases). The V end lost 4 bases, the J end lost 2 bases, and 14 bases lay between the germline ends. This CDR3 spans 15 amino acids. Germline values: CDR1 MNHNY, CDR2 SVGAGI (reference sequence).

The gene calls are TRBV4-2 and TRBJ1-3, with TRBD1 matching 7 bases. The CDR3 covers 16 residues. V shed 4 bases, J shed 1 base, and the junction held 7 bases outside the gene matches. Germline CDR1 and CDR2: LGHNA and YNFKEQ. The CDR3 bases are TGTGCCAGCAGCCGCCTAACAGGGGAATCTGGAAACACCATATATTTT. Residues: CASSRLTGESGNTIYF.

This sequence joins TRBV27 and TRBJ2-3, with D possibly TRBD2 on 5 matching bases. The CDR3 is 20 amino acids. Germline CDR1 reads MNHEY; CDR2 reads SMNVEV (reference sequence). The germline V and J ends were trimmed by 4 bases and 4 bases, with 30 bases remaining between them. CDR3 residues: CASSSREYRRPVLVPDTQYF. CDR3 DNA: TGTGCCAGCAGTTCCCGGGAATACCGGCGTCCTGTCCTTGTCCCAGATACGCAGTATTTT.

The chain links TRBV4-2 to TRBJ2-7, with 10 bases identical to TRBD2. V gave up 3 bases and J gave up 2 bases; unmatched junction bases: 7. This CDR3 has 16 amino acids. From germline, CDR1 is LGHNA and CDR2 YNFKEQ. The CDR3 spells CASSQLTSGIAYEQYF. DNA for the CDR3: TGTGCCAGCAGCCAGCTTACTAGCGGGATAGCCTACGAGCAGTACTTC.

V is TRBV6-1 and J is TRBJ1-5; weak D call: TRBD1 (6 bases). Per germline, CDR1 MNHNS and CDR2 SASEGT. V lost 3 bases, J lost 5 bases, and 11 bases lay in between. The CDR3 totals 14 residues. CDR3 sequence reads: CASSDLQGDQPQHF. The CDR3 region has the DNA TGTGCCAGCAGTGACCTACAGGGTGATCAGCCCCAGCATTTT.

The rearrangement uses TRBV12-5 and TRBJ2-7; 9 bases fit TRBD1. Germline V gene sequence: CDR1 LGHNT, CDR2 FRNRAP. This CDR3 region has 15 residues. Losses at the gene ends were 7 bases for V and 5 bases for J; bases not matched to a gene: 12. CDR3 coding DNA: TGTGCTAGTGCCACGGGACAGGGTATTATCGACGAGCAGTACTTC. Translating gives CASATGQGIIDEQYF. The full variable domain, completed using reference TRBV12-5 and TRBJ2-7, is DARVTQTPRHKVTEMGQEVTMRCQPILGHNTVFWYRQTMMQGLELLAYFRNRAPLDDSGMPKDRFSAEMPDATLATLKIQPSEPRDSAVYFCASATGQGIIDEQYFGPGTRLTVT.

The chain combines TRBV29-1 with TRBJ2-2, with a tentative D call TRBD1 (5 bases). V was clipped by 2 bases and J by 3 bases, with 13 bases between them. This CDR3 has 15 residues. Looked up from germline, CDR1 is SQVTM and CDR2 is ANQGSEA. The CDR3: CSVEFYRRYTGELFF. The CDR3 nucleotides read TGCAGCGTTGAATTTTACAGGAGATACACCGGGGAGCTGTTTTTT.

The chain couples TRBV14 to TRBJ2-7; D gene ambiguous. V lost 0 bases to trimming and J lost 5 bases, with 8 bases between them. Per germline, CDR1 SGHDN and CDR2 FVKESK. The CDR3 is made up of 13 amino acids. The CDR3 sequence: CASSQDWANEQYF. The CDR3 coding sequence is TGTGCCAGCAGCCAAGATTGGGCCAACGAGCAGTACTTC.

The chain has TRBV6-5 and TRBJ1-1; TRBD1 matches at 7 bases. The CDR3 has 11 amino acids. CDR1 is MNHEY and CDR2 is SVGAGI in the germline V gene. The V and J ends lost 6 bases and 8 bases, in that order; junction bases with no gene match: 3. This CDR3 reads CASRGQAEAFF. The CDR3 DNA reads TGTGCCAGCAGAGGACAGGCGGAAGCTTTCTTT.

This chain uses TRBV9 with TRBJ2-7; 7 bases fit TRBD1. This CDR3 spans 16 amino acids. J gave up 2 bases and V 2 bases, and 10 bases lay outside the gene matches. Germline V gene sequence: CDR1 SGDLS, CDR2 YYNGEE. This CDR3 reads CASSVRGTASTYEQYF. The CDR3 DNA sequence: TGTGCCAGCAGCGTGAGGGGGACAGCGTCAACCTACGAGCAGTACTTC.

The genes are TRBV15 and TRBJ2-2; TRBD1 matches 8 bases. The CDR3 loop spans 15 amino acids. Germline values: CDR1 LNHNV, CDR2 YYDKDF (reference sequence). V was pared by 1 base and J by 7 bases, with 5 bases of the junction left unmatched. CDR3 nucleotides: TGTGCCACCAGCAGAGTTCAGGGGGCCGACGGGGAGCTGTTTTTT. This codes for CATSRVQGADGELFF.

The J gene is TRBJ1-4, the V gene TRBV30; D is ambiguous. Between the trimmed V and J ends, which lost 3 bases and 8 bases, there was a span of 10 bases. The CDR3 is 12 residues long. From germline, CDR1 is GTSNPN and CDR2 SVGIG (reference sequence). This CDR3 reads CAWSDLEEKLFF. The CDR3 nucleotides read TGTGCCTGGAGCGACCTGGAGGAAAAACTGTTTTTT.

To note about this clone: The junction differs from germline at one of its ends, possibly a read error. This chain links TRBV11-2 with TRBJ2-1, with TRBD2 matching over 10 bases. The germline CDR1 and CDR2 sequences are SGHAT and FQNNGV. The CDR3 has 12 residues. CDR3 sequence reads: CASSLDLAGAIF. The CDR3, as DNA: TGTGCCAGCAGCTTAGACCTAGCGGGAGCCATCTTC.

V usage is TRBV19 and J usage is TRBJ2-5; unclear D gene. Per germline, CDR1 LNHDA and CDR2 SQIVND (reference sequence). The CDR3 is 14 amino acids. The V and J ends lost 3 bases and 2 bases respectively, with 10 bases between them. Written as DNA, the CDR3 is TGTGCCAGTAGTATCCCCAACGAGCAAGAGACCCAGTACTTC. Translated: CASSIPNEQETQYF.

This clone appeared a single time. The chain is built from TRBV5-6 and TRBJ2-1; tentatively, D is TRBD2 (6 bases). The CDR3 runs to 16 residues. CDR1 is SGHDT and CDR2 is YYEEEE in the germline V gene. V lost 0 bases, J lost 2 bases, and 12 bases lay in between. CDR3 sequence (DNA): TGTGCCAGCAGCTTGGGTCCCCCGGGGGCCTACAATGAGCAGTTCTTC. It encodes CASSLGPPGAYNEQFF.

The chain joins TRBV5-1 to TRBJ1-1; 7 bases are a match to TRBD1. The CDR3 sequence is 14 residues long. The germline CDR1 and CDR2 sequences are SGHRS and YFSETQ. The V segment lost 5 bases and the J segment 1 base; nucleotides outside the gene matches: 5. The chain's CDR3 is CASSRDSSNTEAFF. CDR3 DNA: TGCGCCAGCAGTCGGGACAGTTCGAACACTGAAGCTTTCTTT.

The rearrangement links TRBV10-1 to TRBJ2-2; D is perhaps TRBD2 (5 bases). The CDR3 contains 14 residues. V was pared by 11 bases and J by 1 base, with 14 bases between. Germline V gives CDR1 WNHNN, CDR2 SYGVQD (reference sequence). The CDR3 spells CASGERRNTGELFF. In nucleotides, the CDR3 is TGCGCCTCCGGGGAGCGGCGGAACACCGGGGAGCTGTTTTTT.

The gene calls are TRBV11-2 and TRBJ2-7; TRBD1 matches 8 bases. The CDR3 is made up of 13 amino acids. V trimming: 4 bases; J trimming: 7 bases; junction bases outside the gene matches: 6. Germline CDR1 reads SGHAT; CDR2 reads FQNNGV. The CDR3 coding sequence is TGTGCCAGCAGCTCGGACAGGGTCTTAGAGCAGTACTTC. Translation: CASSSDRVLEQYF.

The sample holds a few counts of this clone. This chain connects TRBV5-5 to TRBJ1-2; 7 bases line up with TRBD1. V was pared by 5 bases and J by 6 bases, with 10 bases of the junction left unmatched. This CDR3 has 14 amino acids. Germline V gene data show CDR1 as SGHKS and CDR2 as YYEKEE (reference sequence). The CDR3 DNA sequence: TGTGCCAGCAGTCCATGGACAGGAGCGAATGGCTACACCTTC. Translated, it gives CASSPWTGANGYTF.

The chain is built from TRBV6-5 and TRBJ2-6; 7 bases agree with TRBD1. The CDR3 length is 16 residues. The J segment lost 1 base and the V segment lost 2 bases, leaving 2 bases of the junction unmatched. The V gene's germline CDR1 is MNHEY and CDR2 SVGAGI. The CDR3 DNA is TGTGCCAGCAGTTACGTACAGGGGTCTGGGGCCAACGTCCTGACTTTC. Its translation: CASSYVQGSGANVLTF.

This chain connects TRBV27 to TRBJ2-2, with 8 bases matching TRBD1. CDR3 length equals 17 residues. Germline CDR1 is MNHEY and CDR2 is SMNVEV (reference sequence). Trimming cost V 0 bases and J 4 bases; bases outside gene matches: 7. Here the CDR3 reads CASSLSWTGMGTGELFF. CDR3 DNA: TGTGCCAGCAGTTTATCTTGGACAGGGATGGGCACCGGGGAGCTGTTTTTT.

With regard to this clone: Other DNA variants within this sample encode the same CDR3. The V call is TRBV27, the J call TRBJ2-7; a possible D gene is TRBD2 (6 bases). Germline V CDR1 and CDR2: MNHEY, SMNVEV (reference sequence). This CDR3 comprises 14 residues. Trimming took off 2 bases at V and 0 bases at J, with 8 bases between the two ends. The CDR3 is CASSLIGSSYEQYF. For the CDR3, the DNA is TGTGCCAGCAGTTTAATCGGGAGCTCCTACGAGCAGTACTTC.

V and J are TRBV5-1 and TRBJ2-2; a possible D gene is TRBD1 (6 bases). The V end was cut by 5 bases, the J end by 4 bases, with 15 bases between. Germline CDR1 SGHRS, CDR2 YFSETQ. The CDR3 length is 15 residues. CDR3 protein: CASRGAADLTGELFF. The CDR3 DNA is TGCGCCAGCAGGGGGGCGGCGGACCTCACCGGGGAGCTGTTTTTT.

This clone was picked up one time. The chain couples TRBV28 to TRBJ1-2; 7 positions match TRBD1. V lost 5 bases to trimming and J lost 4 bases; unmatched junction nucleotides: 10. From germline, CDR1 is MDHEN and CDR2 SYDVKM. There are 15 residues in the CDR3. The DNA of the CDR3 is TGTGCCAGCAGTCCTAGGGGCAGGGGGGTCTATGGCTACACCTTC. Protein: CASSPRGRGVYGYTF.